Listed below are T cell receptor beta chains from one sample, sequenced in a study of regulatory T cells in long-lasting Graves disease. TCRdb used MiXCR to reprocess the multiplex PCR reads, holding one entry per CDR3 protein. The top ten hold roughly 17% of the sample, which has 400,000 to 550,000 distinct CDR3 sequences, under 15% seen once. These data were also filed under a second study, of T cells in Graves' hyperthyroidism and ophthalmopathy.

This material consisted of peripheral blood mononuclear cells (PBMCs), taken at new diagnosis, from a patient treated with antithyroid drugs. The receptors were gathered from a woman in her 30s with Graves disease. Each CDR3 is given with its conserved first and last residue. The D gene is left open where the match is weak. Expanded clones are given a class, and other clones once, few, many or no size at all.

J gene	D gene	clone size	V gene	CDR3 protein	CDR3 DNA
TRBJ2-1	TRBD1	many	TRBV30	CAFDRGRGNEQFF	TGTGCCTTTGACAGGGGGCGAGGGAATGAGCAGTTCTTC
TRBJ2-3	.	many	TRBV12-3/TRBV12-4	CASSKTGLDTQYF	TGTGCCAGCAGCAAAACAGGGTTAGATACGCAGTATTTT
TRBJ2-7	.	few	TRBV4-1	CASSPRDFTYEQYF	TGCGCCAGCAGCCCCCGGGACTTTACCTACGAGCAGTACTTC
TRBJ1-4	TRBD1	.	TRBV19	CASRYRGLVNEKLFF	TGTGCCAGTCGATACAGGGGTCTGGTTAATGAAAAACTGTTTTTT
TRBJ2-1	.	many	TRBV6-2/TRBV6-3	CASSYGLAASNEQFF	TGTGCCAGCAGTTACGGGCTAGCCGCGAGCAATGAGCAGTTCTTC
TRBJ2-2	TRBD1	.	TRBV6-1	CASRATGGRGGELFF	TGTGCCAGCAGAGCCACAGGGGGACGAGGCGGGGAGCTGTTTTTT
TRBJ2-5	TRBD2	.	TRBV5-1	CASSPRGGAAQETQYF	TGCGCCAGCAGCCCCCGGGGGGGGGCTGCCCAAGAGACCCAGTACTTC
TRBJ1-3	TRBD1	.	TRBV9	CASSAARGDSGNTIYF	TGTGCCAGCAGCGCCGCCAGGGGGGACTCTGGAAACACCATATATTTT
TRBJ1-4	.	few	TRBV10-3	CAISERPATNEKLFF	TGTGCCATCAGTGAGAGACCTGCAACTAATGAAAAACTGTTTTTT
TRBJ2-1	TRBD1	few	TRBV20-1	CSARGKQGSSYNEQFF	TGCAGTGCTAGAGGCAAACAGGGGAGTTCCTACAATGAGCAGTTCTTC
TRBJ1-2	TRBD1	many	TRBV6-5	CASSFPTGGYTF	TGTGCCAGCAGTTTTCCGACAGGGGGCTACACCTTC
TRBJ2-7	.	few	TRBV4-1	CASSPQGPPTYEQYF	TGCGCCAGCAGCCCTCAGGGACCTCCTACCTACGAGCAGTACTTC
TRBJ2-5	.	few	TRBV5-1	CASSLGSEIETQYF	TGCGCCAGCAGCTTAGGTAGCGAAATAGAGACCCAGTACTTC
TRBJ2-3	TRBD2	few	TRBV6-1	CASSEREDGTDTQYF	TGTGCCAGCAGTGAGCGGGAGGACGGCACAGATACGCAGTATTTT
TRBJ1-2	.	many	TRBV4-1	CASSQSRSPSYGYTF	TGCGCCAGCAGCCAATCCCGCAGTCCAAGCTATGGCTACACCTTC
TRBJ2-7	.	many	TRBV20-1	CSAPDRQDLYEQYF	TGCAGTGCCCCCGATCGACAGGATCTCTACGAGCAGTACTTC
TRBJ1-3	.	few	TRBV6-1	CASRLRMANTIYF	TGTGCCAGCAGACTGAGGATGGCGAACACCATATATTTT
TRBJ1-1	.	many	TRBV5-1	CASSLGQILNTEAFF	TGCGCCAGCAGCTTGGGACAAATCTTGAACACTGAAGCTTTCTTT
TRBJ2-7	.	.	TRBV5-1	CASKNSGSYEQYF	TGCGCCAGCAAGAACTCGGGGTCCTACGAGCAGTACTTC
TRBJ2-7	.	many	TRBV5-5	CASSLAASISYEQYF	TGTGCCAGCAGCTTGGCAGCGTCCATCTCCTACGAGCAGTACTTC
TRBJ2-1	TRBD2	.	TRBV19	CASSSKAGGSSYNEQFF	TGTGCCAGTAGTTCAAAAGCGGGGGGGAGCTCCTACAATGAGCAGTTCTTC
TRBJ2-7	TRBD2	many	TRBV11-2	CASSLGRSAGGLDEQYF	TGTGCCAGCAGCTTAGGGCGGTCGGCGGGAGGGCTCGACGAGCAGTACTTC
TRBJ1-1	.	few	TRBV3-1	CASRPTGITEAFF	TGTGCCAGCAGACCAACGGGGATCACTGAAGCTTTCTTT
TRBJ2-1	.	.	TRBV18	CASSPSGTLAVHEQFF	TGTGCCAGCTCACCGTCCGGGACTCTAGCAGTCCATGAGCAGTTCTTC
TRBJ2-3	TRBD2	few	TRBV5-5	CASSLERLGLAGGTDTQYF	TGTGCCAGCAGCTTGGAAAGGCTCGGGCTAGCGGGAGGAACAGATACGCAGTATTTT
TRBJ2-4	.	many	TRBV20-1	CSARAPGWRGAKNIQYF	TGCAGTGCTAGAGCCCCCGGTTGGCGGGGAGCCAAAAACATTCAGTACTTC
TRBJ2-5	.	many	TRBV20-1	CSAGGLLVETQYF	TGCAGTGCTGGGGGACTCCTAGTCGAGACCCAGTACTTC
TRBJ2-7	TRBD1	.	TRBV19	CASSIDRGPDYEQYF	TGTGCCAGTAGTATCGACAGGGGCCCCGACTACGAGCAGTACTTC
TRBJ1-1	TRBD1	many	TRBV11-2	CASSKTGGLGTEAFF	TGTGCCAGCAGCAAAACAGGGGGCCTCGGCACTGAAGCTTTCTTT
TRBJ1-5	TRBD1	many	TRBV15	CATSTDRVTLQPQHF	TGTGCCACCAGCACAGACAGGGTTACCTTACAGCCCCAGCATTTT
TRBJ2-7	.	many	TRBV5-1	CASSLAPYEQYF	TGTGCCAGCAGTTTAGCGCCTTACGAGCAGTACTTC
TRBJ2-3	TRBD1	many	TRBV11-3	CASRGAARDRGSKDTQYF	TGTGCCAGCAGGGGCGCCGCCCGGGACAGGGGGTCGAAAGATACGCAGTATTTT
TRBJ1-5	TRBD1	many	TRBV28	CASSRTGVEQPQHF	TGTGCCAGCAGTCGTACAGGGGTAGAGCAGCCCCAGCATTTT
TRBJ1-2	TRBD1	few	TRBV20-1	CSARAPGQGARGYTF	TGCAGTGCTAGAGCCCCGGGACAGGGGGCTAGGGGCTACACCTTC
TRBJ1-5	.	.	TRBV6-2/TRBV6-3	CASTRGGSNQPQHF	TGTGCCAGCACTCGGGGCGGAAGCAATCAGCCCCAGCATTTT
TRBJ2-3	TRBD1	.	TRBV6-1	CASRNRGALSTDTQYF	TGTGCCAGCAGAAACAGGGGGGCTTTGAGCACAGATACGCAGTATTTT
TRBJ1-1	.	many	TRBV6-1	CASSEAGRLNTEAFF	TGTGCCAGCAGTGAAGCGGGCAGATTGAACACTGAAGCTTTCTTT
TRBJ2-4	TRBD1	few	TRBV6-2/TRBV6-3	CASSYTRSTGEGGIQYF	TGTGCCAGCAGTTACACACGATCGACAGGGGAAGGGGGCATTCAGTACTTC
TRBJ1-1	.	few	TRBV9	CASSGFGGGTEAFF	TGTGCCAGCAGCGGGTTCGGGGGGGGCACTGAAGCTTTCTTT
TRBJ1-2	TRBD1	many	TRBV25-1	CASSGPRLLLSGQAKSYYGYTF	TGTGCCAGCAGTGGCCCCCGTCTTTTGCTCTCGGGACAGGCCAAGTCGTACTATGGCTACACCTTC
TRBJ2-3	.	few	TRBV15	CATSLRVTDTQYF	TGTGCCACCAGCCTCCGCGTGACTGATACGCAGTATTTT
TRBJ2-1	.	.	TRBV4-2	CASTGGASYNEQFF	TGTGCCAGCACGGGCGGGGCCTCCTACAATGAGCAGTTCTTC
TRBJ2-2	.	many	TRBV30	CAWTRGSAGELFF	TGTGCCTGGACCCGGGGATCAGCCGGGGAGCTGTTTTTT
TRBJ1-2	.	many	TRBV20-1	CSARDYGWAGDGYTF	TGCAGTGCTAGAGATTACGGCTGGGCAGGGGATGGCTACACCTTC